These 12 T cell receptor beta chains were sequenced from one sample in a study of blood T cell repertoires in COVID-19 (dated by TCRdb to the early 2020s). Libraries were constructed by the immunoSEQ multiplex PCR assay. TCRdb holds this immuneACCESS table with in-frame rearrangements only. Some clones are missing; in checked studies, unresolved V genes explain under half, and the rest has no known cause. The sample table lists about 150,000 clones, more than 85% of them with a count of one. About 2.9% of the sample belongs to the ten largest clones. Specimen: peripheral blood. The receptors derive from a man aged 55 to 69 with active or convalescent COVID-19.

The chain joins TRBV19 to TRBJ1-5, with 7 bases that match TRBD1. With V trimmed by 0 bases and J by 3 bases, 5 bases remained unmatched. Germline V gives CDR1 LNHDA, CDR2 SQIVND (reference sequence). The CDR3 runs 16 residues. The CDR3 DNA reads as TGTGCCAGTAGTATAGAGGAGGGGGCTCTCAATCAGCCCCAGCATTTT. This sequence encodes CASSIEEGALNQPQHF.

The chain combines TRBV28 with TRBJ1-1; TRBD1 matches at 12 bases. This CDR3 has 13 amino acids. Germline assignment: CDR1 MDHEN and CDR2 SYDVKM. Trimming took 4 bases from V and 11 from J; bases not matched to a gene: 5. The CDR3 is CASSSGQGANAFF. The CDR3 DNA follows: TGTGCCAGCAGTTCGGGACAGGGGGCCAATGCTTTCTTT.

J is TRBJ1-1 and V is TRBV4-1, with 8 bases fitting TRBD1. Trimming took 2 bases from V and 0 from J; bases not matched to a gene: 5. The germline V gene has CDR1 MGHRA and CDR2 YSYEKL. The CDR3 is 16 amino acids. The CDR3 bases are TGCGCCAGCAGCCAAAATCCGACAGGGGTGAACACTGAAGCTTTCTTT. Residues: CASSQNPTGVNTEAFF.

V is TRBV19 and J is TRBJ1-2; D possibly corresponds to TRBD1 (6 bases). V dropped 6 bases and J dropped 4 bases, with 15 bases sitting between them. Per germline, CDR1 LNHDA and CDR2 SQIVND (reference sequence). The CDR3 extends over 14 amino acids. CDR3 bases: TGTGCCAGTAGCTTAAGAGGGGGAGTCTATGGCTACACCTTC. Translation: CASSLRGGVYGYTF.

The chain has TRBV24-1 and TRBJ1-4; TRBD1 aligns across 9 bases. V lost 3 bases to trimming and J lost 7 bases; unmatched junction nucleotides: 8. The CDR3 length is 16 residues. Looked up from germline, CDR1 is KGHDR and CDR2 is SFDVKD. The CDR3 loop reads CATSDRRTGEGEKLFF. The CDR3 DNA is TGTGCCACCAGTGATAGAAGGACAGGGGAGGGTGAAAAACTGTTTTTT.

V usage is TRBV5-8 and J usage is TRBJ2-7; 11 positions agree with TRBD1. After removal of 0 bases from V and 11 bases from J, the junction contained 4 bases not matched to a gene. From germline, CDR1 is SGHTS and CDR2 YDEGEE. The CDR3 is 13 amino acids. For the CDR3, the DNA is TGTGCCAGCAGCTTGGCGGGACAGGGGGATGAGTACTTC. Amino acids: CASSLAGQGDEYF.

The chain employs TRBV5-1 and TRBJ1-1; D might be TRBD1 (5 bases). Between the trimmed V and J ends, which lost 4 bases and 0 bases, there was a span of 13 bases. The CDR3 sequence is 15 residues long. CDR1 and CDR2 from the germline V gene are SGHRS and YFSETQ. For the CDR3, the DNA is TGCGCCAGCAGCGTTTCGACAGTGCTGAACACTGAAGCTTTCTTT. This sequence encodes CASSVSTVLNTEAFF.

The rearrangement joins TRBV3-1 (or the pseudogene TRBV3-2) to TRBJ1-3; 10 nucleotides match TRBD1. Looked up from germline, CDR1 is LGHDT and CDR2 is YNNKEL (reference sequence). The CDR3 extends over 16 amino acids. Losses at the gene ends were 3 bases for V and 3 bases for J; bases not matched to a gene: 5. The DNA of the CDR3 is TGTGCCAGCAGCCATCGACAGGGGGCTTATGGAAACACCATATATTTT. This codes for CASSHRQGAYGNTIYF.

The genes are TRBV7-2 and TRBJ2-1; perhaps TRBD2 as D (6 bases). Germline assignment: CDR1 SGHTA and CDR2 FQGNSA. V lost 5 bases to trimming and J lost 6 bases, with 17 bases between them. The CDR3 is 15 amino acids. The CDR3 DNA sequence: TGTGCCAGCAGCCTGGGTCGGGAGTTCACCAATGAGCAGTTCTTC. This codes for CASSLGREFTNEQFF.

As for this clone: Within the sample, other DNA sequences also encode this same CDR3. The chain recombines TRBV20-1 with TRBJ1-5; D might be TRBD1 (6 bases). Germline CDR1 reads DFQATT; CDR2 reads SNEGSKA (reference sequence). V was clipped by 3 bases and J by 0 bases, with 12 bases between them. This CDR3 contains 15 residues. For the CDR3, the DNA is TGCAGTGCTAGTGGGGGGCGGAATAGCAATCAGCCCCAGCATTTT. Its translation: CSASGGRNSNQPQHF.

The chain joins TRBV18 to TRBJ1-4, with 10 bases that match TRBD1. J lost 8 bases, V lost 2 bases, and 2 bases had no gene match. The germline gives CDR1 KGHSH, CDR2 LQKENI. The CDR3 extends over 14 amino acids. CDR3 bases: TGTGCCAGCTCACCAGGACAGGGGGAAGAAAAACTGTTTTTT. Translation: CASSPGQGEEKLFF.

J is TRBJ2-3 and V is TRBV27; tentative D call: TRBD1 (6 bases). Deletions cut 3 bases from V and 5 bases from J, with 15 bases between. The CDR3 has 15 residues. The germline V gene has CDR1 MNHEY and CDR2 SMNVEV (reference sequence). The CDR3 DNA is TGTGCCAGCAGTTTTAGGTCCCAGGGACAAGATACGCAGTATTTT. Encoded protein: CASSFRSQGQDTQYF.